What follows is one TCR beta chain and its context. Its matching antigen is unknown. The data are from a study of response to subunit inactivated influenza vaccine. Study-wide points: The authors offered the suggestion that each seasonal influenza vaccination recruits few new T cells.

CDR1 is SGHTA and CDR2 is FQGNSA in the germline V gene. V was cut by 6 bases and J by 2 bases, with 10 bases left in between. CDR3 length: 14 residues. A single record per CDR3 protein comes from TCRdb applying MiXCR to the RT-PCR reads. This table has 630,000 or so distinct CDR3 sequences, around a sixth appearing once. This sequence originates from a man aged 45-65 years who received an inactivated influenza vaccine. The source was PBMCs from blood, collected 12 days after vaccination. The chain carries TRBV7-2 and TRBJ1-4; D is uncertain. The CDR3 loop is CASSKLGTNEKLFF. The CDR3 nucleotides are TGTGCCAGCAGTAAACTGGGGACTAATGAAAAACTGTTTTTT.